This T cell receptor (beta chain) came from a study of blood T cell repertoires in COVID-19. Study details: Collection of acute and convalescent COVID-19 samples took place in the United States, Italy and Spain. T cells, B-cell-depleted T cells, or PBMCs supplied cDNA or gDNA.

The CDR3 consists of 15 residues. The germline gives CDR1 SGHVS, CDR2 FNYEAQ. V dropped 3 bases and J dropped 5; count of bases not matched to a gene: 6. Authors' analysis steps: Reference gene primer amplification gave estimated nucleated cell counts. Clones were read by immunoSEQ multiplex PCR, and TCRdb kept only the in-frame ones, dropping some. From that table come the V and J calls and clone size; the DNA was used to work out D and trimming. This table holds about 210,000 clones, around 89% found once. The TCR originated in a man in his 70s with acute or convalescent COVID-19. This chain links TRBV7-6 with TRBJ2-7; TRBD1 matches at 11 bases. The material sequenced was peripheral blood. The CDR3 region is CASSLGTGGGDEQYF. DNA for the CDR3: TGTGCCAGCAGCTTGGGGACAGGGGGGGGAGACGAGCAGTACTTC.